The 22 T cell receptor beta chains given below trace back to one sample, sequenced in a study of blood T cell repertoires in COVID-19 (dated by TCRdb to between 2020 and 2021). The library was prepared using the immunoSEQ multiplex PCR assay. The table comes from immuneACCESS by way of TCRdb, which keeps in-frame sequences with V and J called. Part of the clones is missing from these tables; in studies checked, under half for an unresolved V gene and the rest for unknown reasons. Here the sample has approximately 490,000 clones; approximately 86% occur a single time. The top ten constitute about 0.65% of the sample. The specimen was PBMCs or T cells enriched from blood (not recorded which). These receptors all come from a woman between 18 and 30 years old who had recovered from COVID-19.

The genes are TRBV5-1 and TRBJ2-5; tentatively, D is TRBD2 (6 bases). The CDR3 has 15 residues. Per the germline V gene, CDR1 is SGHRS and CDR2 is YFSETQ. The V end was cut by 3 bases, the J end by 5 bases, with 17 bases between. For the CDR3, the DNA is TGCGCCAGCAGCTGGAAAACTAGCTGGGGTGAGACCCAGTACTTC. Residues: CASSWKTSWGETQYF.

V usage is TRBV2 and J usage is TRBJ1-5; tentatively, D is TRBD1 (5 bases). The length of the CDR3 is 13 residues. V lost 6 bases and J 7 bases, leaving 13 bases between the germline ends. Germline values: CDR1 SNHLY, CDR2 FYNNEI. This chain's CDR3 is CASSPRRGQPQHF. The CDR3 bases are TGTGCCAGCAGCCCCAGGAGGGGCCAGCCCCAGCATTTT.

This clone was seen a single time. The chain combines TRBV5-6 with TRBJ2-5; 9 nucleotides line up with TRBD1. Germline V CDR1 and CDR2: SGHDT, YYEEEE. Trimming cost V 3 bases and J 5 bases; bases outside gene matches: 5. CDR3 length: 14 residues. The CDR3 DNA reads TGTGCCAGCAGCTCACAGGGGACAGGGGAGACCCAGTACTTC. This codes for CASSSQGTGETQYF.

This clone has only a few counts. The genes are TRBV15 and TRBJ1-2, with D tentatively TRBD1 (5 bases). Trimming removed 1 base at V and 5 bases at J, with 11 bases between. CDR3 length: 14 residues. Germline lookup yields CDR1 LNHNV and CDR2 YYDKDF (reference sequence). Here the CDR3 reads CATSRGQTEYGYTF. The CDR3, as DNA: TGTGCCACCAGCAGAGGACAGACCGAGTATGGCTACACCTTC.

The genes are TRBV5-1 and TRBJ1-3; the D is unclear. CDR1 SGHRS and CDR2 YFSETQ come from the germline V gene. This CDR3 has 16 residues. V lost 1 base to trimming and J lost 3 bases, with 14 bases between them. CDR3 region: CASSLNPGDDGNTIYF. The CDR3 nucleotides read TGCGCCAGCAGCTTGAATCCAGGTGACGATGGAAACACCATATATTTT.

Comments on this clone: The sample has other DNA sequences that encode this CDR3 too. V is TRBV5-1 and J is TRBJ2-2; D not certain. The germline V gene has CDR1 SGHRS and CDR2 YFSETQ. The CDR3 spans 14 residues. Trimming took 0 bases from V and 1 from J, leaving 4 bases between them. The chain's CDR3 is CASSLVQNTGELFF. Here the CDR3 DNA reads TGCGCCAGCAGCTTGGTTCAGAACACCGGGGAGCTGTTTTTT.

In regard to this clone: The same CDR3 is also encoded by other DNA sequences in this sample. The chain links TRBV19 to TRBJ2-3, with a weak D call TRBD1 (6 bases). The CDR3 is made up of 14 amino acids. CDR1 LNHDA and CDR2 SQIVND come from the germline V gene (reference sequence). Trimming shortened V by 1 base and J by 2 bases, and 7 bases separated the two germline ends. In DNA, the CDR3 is TGTGCCAGTAGTATAGGGGGGCCCACAGATACGCAGTATTTT. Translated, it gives CASSIGGPTDTQYF.

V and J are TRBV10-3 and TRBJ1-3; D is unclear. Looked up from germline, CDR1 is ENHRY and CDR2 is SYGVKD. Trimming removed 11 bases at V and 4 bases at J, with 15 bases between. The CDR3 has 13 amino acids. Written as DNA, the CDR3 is TGTGCCTCCTACCTCGGGGAGGGAAACACCATATATTTT. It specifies CASYLGEGNTIYF.

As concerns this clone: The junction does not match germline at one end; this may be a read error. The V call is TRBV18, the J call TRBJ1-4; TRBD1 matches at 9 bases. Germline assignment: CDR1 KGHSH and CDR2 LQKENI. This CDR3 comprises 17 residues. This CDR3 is CASSPHPPGTGNEKLFF. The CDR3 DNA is TGTGCCAGCTCGCCACACCCGCCCGGGACAGGGAATGAAAAACTGTTTTTT.

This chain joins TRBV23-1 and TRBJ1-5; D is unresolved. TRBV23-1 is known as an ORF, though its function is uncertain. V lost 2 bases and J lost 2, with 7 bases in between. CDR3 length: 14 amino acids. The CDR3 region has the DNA TGCGCCAGCAGTCAAGAACGGGGCAATCAGCCCCAGCATTTT. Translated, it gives CASSQERGNQPQHF.

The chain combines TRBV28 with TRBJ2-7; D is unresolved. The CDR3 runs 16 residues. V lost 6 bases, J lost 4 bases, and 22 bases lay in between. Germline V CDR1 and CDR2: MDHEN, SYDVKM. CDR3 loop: CASSRLEAERSYEQYF. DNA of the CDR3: TGTGCCAGCAGCCGTTTAGAGGCCGAGAGGTCATACGAGCAGTACTTC.

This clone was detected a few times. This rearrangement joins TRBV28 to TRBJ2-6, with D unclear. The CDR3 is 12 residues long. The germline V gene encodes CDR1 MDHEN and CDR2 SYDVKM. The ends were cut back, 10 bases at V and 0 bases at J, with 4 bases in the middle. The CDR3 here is CATVSGANVLTF. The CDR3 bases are TGTGCCACCGTCTCTGGGGCCAACGTCCTGACTTTC.

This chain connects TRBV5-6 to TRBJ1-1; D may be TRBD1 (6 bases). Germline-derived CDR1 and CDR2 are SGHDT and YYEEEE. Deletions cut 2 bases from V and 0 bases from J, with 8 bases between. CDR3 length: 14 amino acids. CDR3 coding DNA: TGTGCCAGCAGCTTCCAGGGGATGAACACTGAAGCTTTCTTT. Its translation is CASSFQGMNTEAFF.

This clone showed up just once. As DNA, the CDR3 is TGCGCCAGCAGCTTGGGGGGGACAGGCACTAACTATGGCTACACCTTC. This encodes CASSLGGTGTNYGYTF. This rearrangement joins TRBV5-1 to TRBJ1-2, with TRBD1 identical over 8 bases. J was trimmed by 0 bases and V by 0 bases; bases with no gene match: 4. This CDR3 contains 16 residues. CDR1 and CDR2 (germline): SGHRS, YFSETQ. The whole variable domain, filled in from reference TRBV5-1 and TRBJ1-2, reads KAGVTQTPRYLIKTRGQQVTLSCSPISGHRSVSWYQQTPGQGLQFLFEYFSETQRNKGNFPGRFSGRQFSNSRSEMNVSTLELGDSALYLCASSLGGTGTNYGYTFGSGTRLTVV.

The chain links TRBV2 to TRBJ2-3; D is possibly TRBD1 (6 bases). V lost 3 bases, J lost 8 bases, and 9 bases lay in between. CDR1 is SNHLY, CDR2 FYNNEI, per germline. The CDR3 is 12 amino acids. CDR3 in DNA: TGTGCCAGCAGTGACCCCAGGGGTACGCAGTATTTT. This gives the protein CASSDPRGTQYF.

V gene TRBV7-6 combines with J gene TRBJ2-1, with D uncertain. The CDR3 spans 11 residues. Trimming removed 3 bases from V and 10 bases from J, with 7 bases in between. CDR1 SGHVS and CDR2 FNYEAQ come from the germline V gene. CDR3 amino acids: CASSFSNEQFF. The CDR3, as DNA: TGTGCCAGCAGCTTTAGTAACGAGCAGTTCTTC.

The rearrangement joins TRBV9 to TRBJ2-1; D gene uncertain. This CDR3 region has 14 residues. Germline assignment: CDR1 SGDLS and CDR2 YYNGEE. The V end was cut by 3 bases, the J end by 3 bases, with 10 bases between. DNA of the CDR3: TGTGCCAGCAGCGCGGTTGAATTCTACAATGAGCAGTTCTTC. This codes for CASSAVEFYNEQFF. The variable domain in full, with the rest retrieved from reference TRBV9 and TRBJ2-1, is DSGVTQTPKHLITATGQRVTLRCSPRSGDLSVYWYQQSLDQGLQFLIQYYNGEERAKGNILERFSAQQFPDLHSELNLSSLELGDSALYFCASSAVEFYNEQFFGPGTRLTVL.

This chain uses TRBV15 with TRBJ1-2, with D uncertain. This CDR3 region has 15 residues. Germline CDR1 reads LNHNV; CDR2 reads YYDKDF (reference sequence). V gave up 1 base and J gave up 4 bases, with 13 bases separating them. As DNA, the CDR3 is TGTGCCACCAGCAGAGGTCTCGGAACAGCCTATGGCTACACCTTC. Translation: CATSRGLGTAYGYTF.

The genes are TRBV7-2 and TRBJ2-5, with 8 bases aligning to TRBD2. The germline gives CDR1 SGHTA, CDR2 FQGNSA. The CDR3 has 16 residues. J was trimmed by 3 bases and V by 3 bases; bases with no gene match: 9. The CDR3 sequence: CASSFGGGPNKETQYF. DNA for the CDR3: TGTGCCAGCAGCTTCGGGGGGGGGCCAAATAAAGAGACCCAGTACTTC.

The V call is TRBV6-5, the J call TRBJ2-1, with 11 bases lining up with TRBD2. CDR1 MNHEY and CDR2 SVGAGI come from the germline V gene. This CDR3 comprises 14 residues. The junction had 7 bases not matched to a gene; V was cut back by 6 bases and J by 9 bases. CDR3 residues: CASSYSGGEGEQFF. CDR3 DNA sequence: TGTGCCAGCAGCTATAGCGGGGGGGAAGGTGAGCAGTTCTTC.

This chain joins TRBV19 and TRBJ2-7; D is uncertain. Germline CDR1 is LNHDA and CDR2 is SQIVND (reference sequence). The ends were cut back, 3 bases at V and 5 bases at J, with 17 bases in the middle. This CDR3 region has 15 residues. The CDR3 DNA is TGTGCCAGTAGTATGGCTGTAGCTTGGAGCCACGAGCAGTACTTC. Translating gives CASSMAVAWSHEQYF.

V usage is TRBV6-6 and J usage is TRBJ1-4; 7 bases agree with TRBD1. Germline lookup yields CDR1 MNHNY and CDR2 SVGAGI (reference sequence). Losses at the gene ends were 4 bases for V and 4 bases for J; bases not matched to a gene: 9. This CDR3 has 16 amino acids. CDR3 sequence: CASSLHDDRDNEKLFF. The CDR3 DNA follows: TGTGCCAGCAGTTTACACGATGACAGGGATAATGAAAAACTGTTTTTT.